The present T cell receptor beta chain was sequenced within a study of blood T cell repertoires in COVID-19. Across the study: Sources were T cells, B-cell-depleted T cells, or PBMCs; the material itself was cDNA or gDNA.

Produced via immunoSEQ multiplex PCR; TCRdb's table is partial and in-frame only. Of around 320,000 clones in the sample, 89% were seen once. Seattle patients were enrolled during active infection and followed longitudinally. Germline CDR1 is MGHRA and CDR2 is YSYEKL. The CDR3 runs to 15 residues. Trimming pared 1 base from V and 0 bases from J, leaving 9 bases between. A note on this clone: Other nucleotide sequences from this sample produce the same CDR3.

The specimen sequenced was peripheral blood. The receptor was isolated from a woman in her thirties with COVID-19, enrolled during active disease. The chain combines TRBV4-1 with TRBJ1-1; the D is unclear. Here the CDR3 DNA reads TGCGCCAGCAGCCAAGGTGGGCAGTTGAACACTGAAGCTTTCTTT. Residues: CASSQGGQLNTEAFF.